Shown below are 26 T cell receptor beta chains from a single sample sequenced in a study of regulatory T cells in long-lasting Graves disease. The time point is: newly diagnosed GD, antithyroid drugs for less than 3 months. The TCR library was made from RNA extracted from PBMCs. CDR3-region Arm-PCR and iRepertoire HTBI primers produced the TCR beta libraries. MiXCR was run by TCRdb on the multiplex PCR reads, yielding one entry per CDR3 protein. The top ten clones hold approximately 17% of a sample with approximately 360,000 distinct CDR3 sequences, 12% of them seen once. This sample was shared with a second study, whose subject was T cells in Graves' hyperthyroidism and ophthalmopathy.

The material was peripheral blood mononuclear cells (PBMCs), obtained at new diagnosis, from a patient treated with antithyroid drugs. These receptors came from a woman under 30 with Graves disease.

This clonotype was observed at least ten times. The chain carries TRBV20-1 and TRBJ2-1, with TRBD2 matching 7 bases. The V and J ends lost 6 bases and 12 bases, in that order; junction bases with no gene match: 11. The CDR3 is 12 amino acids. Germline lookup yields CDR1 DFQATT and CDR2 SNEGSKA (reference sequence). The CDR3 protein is CSAELASGGQFF. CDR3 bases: TGCAGTGCAGAACTAGCGAGTGGAGGGCAGTTCTTC.

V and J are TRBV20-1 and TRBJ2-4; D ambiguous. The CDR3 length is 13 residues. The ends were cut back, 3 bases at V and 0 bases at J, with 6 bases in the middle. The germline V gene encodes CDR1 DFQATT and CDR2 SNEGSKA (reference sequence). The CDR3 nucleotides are TGCAGTGCTAGTTCTGGAGCCAAAAACATTCAGTACTTC. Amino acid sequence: CSASSGAKNIQYF.

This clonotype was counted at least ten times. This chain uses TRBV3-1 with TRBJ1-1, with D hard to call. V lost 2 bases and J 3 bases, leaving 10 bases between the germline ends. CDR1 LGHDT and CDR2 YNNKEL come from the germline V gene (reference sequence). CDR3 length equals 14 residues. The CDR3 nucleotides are TGTGCCAGCAGCCAATCAGCGTTGGACACTGAAGCTTTCTTT. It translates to CASSQSALDTEAFF.

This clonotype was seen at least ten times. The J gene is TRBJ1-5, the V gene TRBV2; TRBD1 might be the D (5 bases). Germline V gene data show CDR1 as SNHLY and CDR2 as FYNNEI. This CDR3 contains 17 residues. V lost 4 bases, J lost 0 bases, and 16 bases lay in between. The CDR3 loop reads CASSGKDGGYSNQPQHF. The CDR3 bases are TGTGCCAGCAGTGGCAAGGACGGGGGATATAGCAATCAGCCCCAGCATTTT.

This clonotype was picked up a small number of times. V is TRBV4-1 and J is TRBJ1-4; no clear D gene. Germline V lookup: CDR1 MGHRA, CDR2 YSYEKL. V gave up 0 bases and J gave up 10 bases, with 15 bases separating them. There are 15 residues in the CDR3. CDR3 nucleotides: TGCGCCAGCAGCCAAGATAGGTCAGGATTTGGAAAACTGTTTTTT. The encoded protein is CASSQDRSGFGKLFF.

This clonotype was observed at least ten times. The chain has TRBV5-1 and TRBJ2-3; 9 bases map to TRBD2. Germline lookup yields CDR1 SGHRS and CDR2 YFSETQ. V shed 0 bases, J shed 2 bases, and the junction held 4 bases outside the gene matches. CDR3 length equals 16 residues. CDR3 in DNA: TGCGCCAGCAGCTTGGGTCAGCGGGGGGACACAGATACGCAGTATTTT. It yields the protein CASSLGQRGDTDTQYF.

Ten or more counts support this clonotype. The CDR3 loop is CASIDRAIEEKLFF. The CDR3 coding sequence is TGTGCCAGCATCGACAGGGCGATAGAGGAAAAACTGTTTTTT. J is TRBJ1-4 and V is TRBV6-1; 7 nucleotides line up with TRBD1. The CDR3 has 14 residues. Trimming at V came to 7 bases and at J to 8 bases, leaving 10 bases not matched to a gene. Germline CDR1 is MNHNS and CDR2 is SASEGT.

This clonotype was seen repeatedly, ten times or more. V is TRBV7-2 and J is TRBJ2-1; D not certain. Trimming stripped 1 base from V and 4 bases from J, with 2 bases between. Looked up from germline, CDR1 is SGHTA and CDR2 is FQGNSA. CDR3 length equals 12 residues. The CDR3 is CASSLGYNEQFF. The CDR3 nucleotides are TGTGCCAGCAGCTTAGGATACAATGAGCAGTTCTTC.

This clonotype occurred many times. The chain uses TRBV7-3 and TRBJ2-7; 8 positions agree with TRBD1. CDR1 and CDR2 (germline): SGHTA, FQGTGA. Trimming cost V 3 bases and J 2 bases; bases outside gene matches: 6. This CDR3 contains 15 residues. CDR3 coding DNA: TGTGCCAGCAGCTTTGGACAGGGTCCCCCCTACGAGCAGTACTTC. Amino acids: CASSFGQGPPYEQYF.

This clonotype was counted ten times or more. This CDR3 is CASSNGPTSATGNEQFF. DNA of the CDR3: TGTGCCAGCAGCAATGGCCCGACTAGCGCGACCGGCAATGAGCAGTTCTTC. The V gene is TRBV6-1, the J gene TRBJ2-1; 8 bases are a match to TRBD2. Unmatched junction bases numbered 16, after V lost 6 bases and J lost 6 bases. CDR3 length: 17 amino acids. Germline CDR1 MNHNS, CDR2 SASEGT.

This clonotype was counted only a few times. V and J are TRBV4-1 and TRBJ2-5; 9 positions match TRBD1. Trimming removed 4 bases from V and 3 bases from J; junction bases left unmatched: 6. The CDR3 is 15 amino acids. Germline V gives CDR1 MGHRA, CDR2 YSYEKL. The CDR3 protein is CASSRPTGGEETQYF. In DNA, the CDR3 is TGCGCCAGCAGCCGACCGACAGGGGGAGAAGAGACCCAGTACTTC.

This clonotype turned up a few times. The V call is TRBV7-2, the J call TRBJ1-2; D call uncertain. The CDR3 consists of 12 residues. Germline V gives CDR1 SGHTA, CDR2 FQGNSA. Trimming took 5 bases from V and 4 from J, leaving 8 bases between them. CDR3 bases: TGTGCCAGCAGCCCGGGTTTCTATGGCTACACCTTC. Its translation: CASSPGFYGYTF.

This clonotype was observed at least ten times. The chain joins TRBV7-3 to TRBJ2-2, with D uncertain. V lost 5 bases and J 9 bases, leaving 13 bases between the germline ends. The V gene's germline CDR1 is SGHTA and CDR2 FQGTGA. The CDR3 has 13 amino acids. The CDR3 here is CASSTAGSWELFF. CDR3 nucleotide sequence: TGTGCCAGCAGCACCGCAGGCAGTTGGGAGCTGTTTTTT.

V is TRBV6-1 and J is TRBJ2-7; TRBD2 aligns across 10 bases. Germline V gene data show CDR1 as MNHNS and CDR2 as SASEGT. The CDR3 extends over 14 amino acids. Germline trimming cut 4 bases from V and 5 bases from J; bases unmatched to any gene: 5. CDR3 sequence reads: CASSGPSGGHEQYV. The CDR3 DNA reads TGTGCCAGCAGTGGACCTAGCGGGGGCCACGAGCAGTACGTC.

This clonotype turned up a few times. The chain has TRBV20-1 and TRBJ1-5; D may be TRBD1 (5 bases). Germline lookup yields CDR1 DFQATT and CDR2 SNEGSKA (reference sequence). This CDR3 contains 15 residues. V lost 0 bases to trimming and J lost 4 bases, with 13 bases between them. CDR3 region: CSARDLGAENQPQHF. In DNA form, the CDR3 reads TGCAGTGCTAGAGATCTCGGGGCAGAGAATCAGCCCCAGCATTTT.

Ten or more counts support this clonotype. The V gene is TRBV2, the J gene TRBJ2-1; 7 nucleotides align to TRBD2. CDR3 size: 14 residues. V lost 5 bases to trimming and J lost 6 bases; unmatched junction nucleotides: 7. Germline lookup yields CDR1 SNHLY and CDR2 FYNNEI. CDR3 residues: CASSWTRYPNEQFF. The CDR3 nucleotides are TGTGCCAGCAGTTGGACTAGATACCCCAATGAGCAGTTCTTC.

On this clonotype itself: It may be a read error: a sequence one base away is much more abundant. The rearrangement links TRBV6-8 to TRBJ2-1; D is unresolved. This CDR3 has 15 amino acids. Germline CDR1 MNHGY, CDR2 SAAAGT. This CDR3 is CASSTEDPSHNEQFF. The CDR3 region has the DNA TGTGCCAGCAGCACTGAGGACCCCTCCCACAATGAGCAGTTCTTC.

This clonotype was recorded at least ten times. CDR3 in DNA: TGTGCCAGCAGCCATGGACAGTTGAACACCGGGGAGCTGTTTTTT. Its translation: CASSHGQLNTGELFF. This chain links TRBV3-1 with TRBJ2-2; TRBD1 might be the D (6 bases). CDR1 is LGHDT and CDR2 is YNNKEL in the germline V gene (reference sequence). The ends were cut back, 3 bases at V and 1 base at J, with 9 bases in the middle. This CDR3 has 15 amino acids.

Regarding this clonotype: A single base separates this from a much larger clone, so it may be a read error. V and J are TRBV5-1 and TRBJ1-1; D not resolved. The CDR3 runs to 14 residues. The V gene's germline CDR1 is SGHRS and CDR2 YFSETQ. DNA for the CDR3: TGCGCCAGCAGCTTGGATCCCCTCCGGACTGAAGCTTCCTTT. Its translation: CASSLDPLRTEASF.

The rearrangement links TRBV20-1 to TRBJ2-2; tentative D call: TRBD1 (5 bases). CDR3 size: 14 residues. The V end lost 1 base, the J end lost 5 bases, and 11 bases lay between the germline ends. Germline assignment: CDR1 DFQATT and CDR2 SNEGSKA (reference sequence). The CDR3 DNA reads TGCAGTGCTAGAGGGCAGGGTTCGACCGGGGAGCTGTTTTTT. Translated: CSARGQGSTGELFF.

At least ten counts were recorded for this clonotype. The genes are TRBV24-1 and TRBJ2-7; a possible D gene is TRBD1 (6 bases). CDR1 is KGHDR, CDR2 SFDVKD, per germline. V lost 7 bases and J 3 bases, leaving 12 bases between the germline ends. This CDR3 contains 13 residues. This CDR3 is CATSLTGNYEQYF. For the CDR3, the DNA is TGTGCCACCAGCCTCACAGGGAACTACGAGCAGTACTTC.

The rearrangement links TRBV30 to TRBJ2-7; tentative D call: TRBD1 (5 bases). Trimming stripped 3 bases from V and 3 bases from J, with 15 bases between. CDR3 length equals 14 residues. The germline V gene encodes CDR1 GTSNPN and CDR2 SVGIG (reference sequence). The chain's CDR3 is CAWRTVLGIYEQYF. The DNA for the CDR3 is TGTGCCTGGAGGACAGTATTGGGGATCTACGAGCAGTACTTC.

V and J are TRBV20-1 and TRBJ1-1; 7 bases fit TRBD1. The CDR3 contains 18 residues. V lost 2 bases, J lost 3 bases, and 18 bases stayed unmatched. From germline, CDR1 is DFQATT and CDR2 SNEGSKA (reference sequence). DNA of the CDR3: TGCAGTGCTAGATATACAGGGGCCAGGGGGGATAGATACACTGAAGCTTTCTTT. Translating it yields CSARYTGARGDRYTEAFF.

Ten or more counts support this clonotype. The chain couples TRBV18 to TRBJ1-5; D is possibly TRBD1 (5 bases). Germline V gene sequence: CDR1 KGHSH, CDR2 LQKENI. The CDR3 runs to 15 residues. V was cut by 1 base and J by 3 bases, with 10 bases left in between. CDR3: CASSPRRGPNQPQHF. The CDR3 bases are TGTGCCAGCTCACCACGGAGGGGTCCCAATCAGCCCCAGCATTTT.

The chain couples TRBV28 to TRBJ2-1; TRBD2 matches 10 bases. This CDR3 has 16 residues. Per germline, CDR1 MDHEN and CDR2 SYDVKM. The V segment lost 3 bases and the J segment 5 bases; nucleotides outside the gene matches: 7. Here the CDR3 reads CASSFSGLAGDNEQFF. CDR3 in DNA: TGTGCCAGCAGTTTTTCGGGGCTAGCGGGAGACAATGAGCAGTTCTTC.

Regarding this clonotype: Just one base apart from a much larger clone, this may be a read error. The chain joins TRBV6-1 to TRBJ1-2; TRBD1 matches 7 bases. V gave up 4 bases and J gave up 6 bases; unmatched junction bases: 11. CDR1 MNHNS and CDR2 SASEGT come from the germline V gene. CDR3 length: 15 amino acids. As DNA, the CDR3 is TGTGCCAGCAGTGCGGGACAGAGGAAAGAAGATGGCTACACCTTC. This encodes CASSAGQRKEDGYTF.